One sample yielded the 3 T cell receptor beta chains listed below, sequenced in a study of vaccination effects on CD4 cells after COVID-19. Following a roughly 11-day culture, CD4+ T cells were purified. As their vaccination, participants received two doses of either BNT162b2 or mRNA-1273. Sequencing used immunoSEQ multiplex PCR; TCRdb keeps in-frame clones, though not all of them. The data contain fewer than 40,000 clones, around 70% of them singletons. These TCRs are of unknown antigen specificity. The sequencing here drew on CD4+ T cells from PBMCs cultured without peptide, taken after COVID-19 vaccination. The source of these receptors is a human donor who received a COVID-19 vaccine.

This chain's CDR3 is CASSLTTGGRNEKLFF. Written as DNA, the CDR3 is TGTGCCAGCAGCCTGACAACAGGGGGAAGGAATGAAAAACTGTTTTTT. This chain connects TRBV5-4 to TRBJ1-4; 8 positions match TRBD1. Germline CDR1 reads SGHNT; CDR2 reads YYREEE (reference sequence). CDR3 length equals 16 residues. V gave up 4 bases and J gave up 5 bases; unmatched junction bases: 10.

The CDR3 nucleotides are TGTGCCAGCTCCCTGGATGGAGTCCAGCCCCAGCATTTT. Its protein is CASSLDGVQPQHF. The gene calls are TRBV18 and TRBJ1-5; D not resolved. Germline loops: CDR1 KGHSH, CDR2 LQKENI. Trimming cost V 6 bases and J 7 bases, with 13 bases left between them. The CDR3 has 13 amino acids.

The chain recombines TRBV5-5 with TRBJ1-6; no definite D call. Germline CDR1 SGHKS, CDR2 YYEKEE (reference sequence). The CDR3 extends over 18 amino acids. Trimming left V 0 bases short and J 0 bases short, with 13 bases between. CDR3 nucleotides: TGTGCCAGCAGCTTGGCCGGGCAGGCGATCTCCTATAATTCACCCCTCCACTTT. Translation: CASSLAGQAISYNSPLHF.